This T cell receptor beta chain emerged from a study of cytomegalovirus exposure and HLA in healthy donors. The wider study: There were 300 to 400 genotyped donors. Of these, 81% fell in the genetic ancestry cluster associated with self-reported Caucasian donors.

Amplification used 60 Vbeta primers and 13 Jbeta primers. Generated by immunoSEQ multiplex PCR, the TCRdb table keeps only in-frame clones and is missing some. The repertoire includes some 160,000 clones, approximately 80% of them detected once, and 1.4% to 1.5% sits in the top ten. CDR3 length equals 15 residues. Germline lookup yields CDR1 LGHNA and CDR2 YSLEER. Trimming took off 0 bases at V and 7 bases at J, with 15 bases between the two ends. The rearrangement joins TRBV4-3 to TRBJ1-2; D gene unclear. The sequence was obtained from a male donor in good health and CMV-seronegative. Sequencing was performed on PBMCs. The CDR3, as DNA: TGCGCCAGCAGCCAAGATAATATGTTCGCCGGTGGCTACACCTTC. Amino acid sequence: CASSQDNMFAGGYTF.